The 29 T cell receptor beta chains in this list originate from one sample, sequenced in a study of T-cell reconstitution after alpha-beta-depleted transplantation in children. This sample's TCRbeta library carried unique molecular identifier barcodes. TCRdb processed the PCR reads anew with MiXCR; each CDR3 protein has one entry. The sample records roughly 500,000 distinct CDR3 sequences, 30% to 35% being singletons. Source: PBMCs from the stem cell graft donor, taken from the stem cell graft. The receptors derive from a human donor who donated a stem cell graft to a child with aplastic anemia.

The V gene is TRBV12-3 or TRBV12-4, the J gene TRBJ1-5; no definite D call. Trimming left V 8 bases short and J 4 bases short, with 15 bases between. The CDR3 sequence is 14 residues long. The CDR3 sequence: CASCLTGSNQPQHF. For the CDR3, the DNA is TGTGCCAGCTGCCTTACGGGGAGTAATCAGCCCCAGCATTTT.

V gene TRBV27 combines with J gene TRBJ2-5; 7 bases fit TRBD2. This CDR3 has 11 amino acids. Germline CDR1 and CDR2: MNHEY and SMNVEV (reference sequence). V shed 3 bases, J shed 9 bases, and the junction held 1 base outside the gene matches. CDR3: CASSFGGAQYF. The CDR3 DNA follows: TGTGCCAGCAGTTTTGGGGGGGCCCAGTACTTC.

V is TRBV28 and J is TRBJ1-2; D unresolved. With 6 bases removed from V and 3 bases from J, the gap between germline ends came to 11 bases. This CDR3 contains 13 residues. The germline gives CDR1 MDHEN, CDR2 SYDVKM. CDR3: CASSPPADYGYTF. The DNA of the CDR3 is TGTGCCAGCAGCCCCCCGGCCGACTATGGCTACACCTTC.

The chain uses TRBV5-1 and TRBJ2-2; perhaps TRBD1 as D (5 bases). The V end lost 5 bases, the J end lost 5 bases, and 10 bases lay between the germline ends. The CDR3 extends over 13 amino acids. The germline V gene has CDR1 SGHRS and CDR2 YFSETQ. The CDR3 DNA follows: TGCGCCAGCAGATCGACAGAAACCGGGGAGCTGTTTTTT. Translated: CASRSTETGELFF.

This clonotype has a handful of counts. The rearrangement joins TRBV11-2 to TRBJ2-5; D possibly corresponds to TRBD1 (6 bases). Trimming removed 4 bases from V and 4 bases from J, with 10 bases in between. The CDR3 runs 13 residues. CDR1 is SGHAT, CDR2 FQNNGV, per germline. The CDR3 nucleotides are TGTGCCAGCAGCTACAGGGTTCCAGAGACCCAGTACTTC. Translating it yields CASSYRVPETQYF.

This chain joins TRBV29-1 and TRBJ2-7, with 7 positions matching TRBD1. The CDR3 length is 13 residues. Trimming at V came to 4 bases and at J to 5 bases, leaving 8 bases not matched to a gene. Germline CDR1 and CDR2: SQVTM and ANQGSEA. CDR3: CSVVVQGRNEQYF. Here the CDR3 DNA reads TGCAGCGTTGTAGTACAGGGGCGCAACGAGCAGTACTTC.

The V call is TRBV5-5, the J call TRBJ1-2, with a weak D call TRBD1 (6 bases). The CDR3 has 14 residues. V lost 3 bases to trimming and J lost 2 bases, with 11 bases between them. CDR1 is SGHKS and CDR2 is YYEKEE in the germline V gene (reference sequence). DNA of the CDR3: TGTGCCAGCAGCTCAATCGGGGGCAACTATGGCTACACCTTC. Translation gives CASSSIGGNYGYTF.

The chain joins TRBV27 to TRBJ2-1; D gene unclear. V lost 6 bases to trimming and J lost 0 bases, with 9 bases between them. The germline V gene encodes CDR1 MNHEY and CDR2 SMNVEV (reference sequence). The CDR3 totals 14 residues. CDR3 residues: CASSRPSSYNEQFF. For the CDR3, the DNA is TGTGCCAGCAGCCGCCCCTCCTCCTACAATGAGCAGTTCTTC.

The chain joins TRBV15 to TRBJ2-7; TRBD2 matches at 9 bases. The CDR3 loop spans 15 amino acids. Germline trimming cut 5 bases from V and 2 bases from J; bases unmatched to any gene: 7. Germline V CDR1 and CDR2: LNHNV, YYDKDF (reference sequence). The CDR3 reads CATSRSGSWTYEQYV. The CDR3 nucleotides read TGTGCCACCAGCCGTAGCGGGAGTTGGACCTACGAGCAGTACGTC.

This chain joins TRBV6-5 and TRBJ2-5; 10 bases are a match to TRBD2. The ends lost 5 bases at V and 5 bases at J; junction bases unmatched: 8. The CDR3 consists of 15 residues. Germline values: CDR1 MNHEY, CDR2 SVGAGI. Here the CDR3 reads CASSTLAGADETQYF. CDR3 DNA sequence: TGTGCCAGCAGTACTCTAGCGGGAGCGGATGAGACCCAGTACTTC.

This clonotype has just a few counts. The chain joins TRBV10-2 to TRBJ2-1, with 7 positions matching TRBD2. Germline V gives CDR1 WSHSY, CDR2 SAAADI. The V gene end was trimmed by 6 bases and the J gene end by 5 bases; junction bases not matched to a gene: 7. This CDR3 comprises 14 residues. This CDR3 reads CASSWTRWDNEQFF. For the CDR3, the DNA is TGCGCCAGCAGCTGGACTAGATGGGACAATGAGCAGTTCTTC.

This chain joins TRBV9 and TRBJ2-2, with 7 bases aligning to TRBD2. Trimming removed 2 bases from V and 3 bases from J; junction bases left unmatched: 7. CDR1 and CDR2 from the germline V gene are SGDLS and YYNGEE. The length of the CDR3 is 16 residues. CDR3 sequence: CASSVRAGLDTGELFF. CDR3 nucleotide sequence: TGTGCCAGCAGCGTCCGAGCGGGGTTGGACACCGGGGAGCTGTTTTTT.

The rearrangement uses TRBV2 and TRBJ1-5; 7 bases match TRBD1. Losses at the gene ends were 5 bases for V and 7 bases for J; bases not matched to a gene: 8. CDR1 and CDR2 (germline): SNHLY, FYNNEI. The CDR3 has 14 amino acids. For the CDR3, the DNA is TGTGCCAGCAGTTCCCTGACAGGGCTACAGCCCCAGCATTTT. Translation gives CASSSLTGLQPQHF.

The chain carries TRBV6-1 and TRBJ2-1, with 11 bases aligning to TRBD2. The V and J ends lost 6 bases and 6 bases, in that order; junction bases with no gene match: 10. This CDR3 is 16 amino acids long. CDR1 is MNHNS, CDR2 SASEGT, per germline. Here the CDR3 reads CASSQLSGRAINEQFF. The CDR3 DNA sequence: TGTGCCAGCAGCCAGCTTAGCGGGAGGGCGATCAATGAGCAGTTCTTC.

CDR3 loop: CASSNPGTSGRRTYEQYV. As DNA, the CDR3 is TGTGCCAGCAGCAATCCCGGGACTAGCGGGAGGAGGACCTACGAGCAGTACGTC. The chain joins TRBV5-6 to TRBJ2-7; 15 bases fit TRBD2. V lost 4 bases, J lost 2 bases, and 10 bases stayed unmatched. The CDR3 is 18 amino acids. The germline V gene encodes CDR1 SGHDT and CDR2 YYEEEE.

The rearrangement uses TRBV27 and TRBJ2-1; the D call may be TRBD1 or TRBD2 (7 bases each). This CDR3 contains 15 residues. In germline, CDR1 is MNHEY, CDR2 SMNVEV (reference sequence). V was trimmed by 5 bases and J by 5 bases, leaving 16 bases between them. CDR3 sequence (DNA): TGTGCCAGCAGTCAGCGGGACAGCCTCCACAATGAGCAGTTCTTC. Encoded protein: CASSQRDSLHNEQFF.

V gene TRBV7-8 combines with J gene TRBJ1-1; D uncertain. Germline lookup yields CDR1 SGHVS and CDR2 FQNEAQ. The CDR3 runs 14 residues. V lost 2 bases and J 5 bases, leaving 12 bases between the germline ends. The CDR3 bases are TGTGCCAGCAGCTTAATCACTCGGAGGACTGAAGCTTTCTTT. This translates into CASSLITRRTEAFF.

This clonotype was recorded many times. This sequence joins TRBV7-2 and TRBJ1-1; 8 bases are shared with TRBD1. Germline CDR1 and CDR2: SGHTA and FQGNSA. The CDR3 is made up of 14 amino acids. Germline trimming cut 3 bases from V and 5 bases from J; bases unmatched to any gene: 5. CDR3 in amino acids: CASSFRQGWTEAFF. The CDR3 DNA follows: TGTGCCAGCAGCTTCAGACAGGGGTGGACTGAAGCTTTCTTT.

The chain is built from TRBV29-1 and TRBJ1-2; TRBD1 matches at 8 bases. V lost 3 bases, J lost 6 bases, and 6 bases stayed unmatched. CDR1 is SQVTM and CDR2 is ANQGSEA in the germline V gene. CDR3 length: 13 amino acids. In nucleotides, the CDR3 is TGCAGCGTTGAGGCCAGGGGGCAGGATGGCTACACCTTC. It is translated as CSVEARGQDGYTF.

The CDR3 DNA follows: TGTGCCAGCAGTGCGGCCGGGACAGGGGGCAATGAGCAGTTCTTC. It codes for CASSAAGTGGNEQFF. The genes are TRBV6-1 and TRBJ2-1, with 11 bases identical to TRBD1. J lost 6 bases, V lost 4 bases, and 5 bases had no gene match. Germline CDR1 reads MNHNS; CDR2 reads SASEGT. CDR3 length: 15 amino acids.

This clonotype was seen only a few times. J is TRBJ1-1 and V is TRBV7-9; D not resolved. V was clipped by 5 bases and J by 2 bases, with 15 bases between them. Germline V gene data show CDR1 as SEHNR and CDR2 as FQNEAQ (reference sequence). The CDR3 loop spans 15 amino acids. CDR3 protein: CASSLRIGLNTEAFF. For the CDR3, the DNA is TGTGCCAGCAGCCTGCGGATCGGACTAAACACTGAAGCTTTCTTT. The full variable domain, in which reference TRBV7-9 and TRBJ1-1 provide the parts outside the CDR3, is DTGVSQNPRHKITKRGQNVTFRCDPISEHNRLYWYRQTLGQGPEFLTYFQNEAQLEKSRLLSDRFSAERPKGSFSTLEIQRTEQGDSAMYLCASSLRIGLNTEAFFGQGTRLTVV.

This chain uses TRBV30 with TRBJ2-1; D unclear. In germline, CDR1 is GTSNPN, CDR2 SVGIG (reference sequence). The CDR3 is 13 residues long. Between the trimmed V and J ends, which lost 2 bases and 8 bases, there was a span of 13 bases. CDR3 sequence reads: CAWSFSVSYEQFF. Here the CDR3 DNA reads TGTGCCTGGAGTTTCTCAGTTAGTTATGAGCAGTTCTTC.

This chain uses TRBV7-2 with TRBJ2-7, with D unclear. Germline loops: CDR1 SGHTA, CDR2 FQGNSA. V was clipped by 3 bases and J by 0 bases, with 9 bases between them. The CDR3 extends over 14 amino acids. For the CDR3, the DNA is TGTGCCAGCAGCTTCGATGGCAGCTCCTACGAGCAGTACGTC. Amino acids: CASSFDGSSYEQYV.

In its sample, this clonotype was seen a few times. The CDR3: CASSLLVAGQTGELFF. CDR3 in DNA: TGCGCCAGCAGCTTGTTGGTAGCGGGGCAGACCGGGGAGCTGTTTTTT. The gene calls are TRBV5-1 and TRBJ2-2; 8 bases fit TRBD2. Losses at the gene ends were 1 base for V and 5 bases for J; bases not matched to a gene: 7. This CDR3 is 16 amino acids long. Germline V gives CDR1 SGHRS, CDR2 YFSETQ.

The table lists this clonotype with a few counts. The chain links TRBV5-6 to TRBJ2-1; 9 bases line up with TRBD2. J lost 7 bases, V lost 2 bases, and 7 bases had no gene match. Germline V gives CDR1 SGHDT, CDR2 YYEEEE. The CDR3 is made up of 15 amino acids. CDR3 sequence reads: CASSLLAGDKNEQFF. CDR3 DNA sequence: TGTGCCAGCAGCTTATTAGCGGGAGATAAGAATGAGCAGTTCTTC.

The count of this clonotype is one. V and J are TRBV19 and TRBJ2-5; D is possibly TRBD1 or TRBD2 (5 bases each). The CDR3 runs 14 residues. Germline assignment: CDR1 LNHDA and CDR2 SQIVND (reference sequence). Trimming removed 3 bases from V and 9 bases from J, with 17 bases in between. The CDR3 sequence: CASSIEGSGVAQYF. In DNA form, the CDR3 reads TGTGCCAGTAGTATCGAGGGGTCCGGGGTGGCCCAGTACTTC.

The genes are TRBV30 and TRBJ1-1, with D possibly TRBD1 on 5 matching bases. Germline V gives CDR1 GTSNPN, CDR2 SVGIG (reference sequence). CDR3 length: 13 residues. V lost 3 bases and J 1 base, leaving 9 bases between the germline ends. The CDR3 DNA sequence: TGTGCCTGGAGGGACAACCGGAACACTGAAGCTTTCTTT. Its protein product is CAWRDNRNTEAFF.

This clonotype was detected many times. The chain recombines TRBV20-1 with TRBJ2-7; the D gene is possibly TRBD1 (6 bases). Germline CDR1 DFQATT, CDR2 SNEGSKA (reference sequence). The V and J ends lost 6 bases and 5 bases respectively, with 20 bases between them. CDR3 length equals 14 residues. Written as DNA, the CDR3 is TGCAGTGCGGGGGAGACAGGTCTGCCGCACGAGCAGTACTTC. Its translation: CSAGETGLPHEQYF.

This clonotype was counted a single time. CDR3 nucleotide sequence: TGTGCCAGCAGTTTCGGACAGGATGGCTACACCTTC. Its protein is CASSFGQDGYTF. The V gene is TRBV12-3 or TRBV12-4, the J gene TRBJ1-2; 7 bases match TRBD1. The CDR3 has 12 amino acids. Trimming removed 3 bases from V and 6 bases from J; junction bases left unmatched: 1.